Below, one T cell receptor (beta chain) is given with its context. Its matching antigen is unknown. The entry originates in a study of beta chain features in type 1 diabetes. Study-wide results and caveats: Using cDNA template may skew counts toward highly expressing activated cells. Compared to healthy donors, patients appeared to have naive, central memory and Treg TCRB repertoires that were more alike. When Type 1 diabetes patients were examined, their TCRB CDR3s proved moderately but significantly shorter in all four CD4+ subsets.

CDR1 is SGHTA and CDR2 is FQGNSA in the germline V gene. This CDR3 comprises 14 residues. The trim removed 1 base at V and 6 bases at J, leaving 2 bases unmatched. Expressed TCRB transcripts were sequenced after all isolated RNA was converted to cDNA. Sequencing of naive, central memory and regulatory T cell samples gave an average of about 3.57 million reads. Sequencing was performed with immunoSEQ multiplex PCR; in TCRdb, only in-frame clones are kept and a portion is missing. The table shows some 330,000 clones, with roughly 12% occurring only once. The TCR sequence derives from a woman under 30 with type 1 diabetes. The material sequenced was naive CD4+ T cells from blood. The rearrangement links TRBV7-2 to TRBJ2-1; 8 nucleotides align to TRBD2. The CDR3 here is CASSLGTSTNEQFF. The CDR3 nucleotides are TGTGCCAGCAGCTTAGGGACTAGCACCAATGAGCAGTTCTTC. Supplemented by reference TRBV7-2 and TRBJ2-1, the full variable domain reads GAGVSQSPSNKVTEKGKDVELRCDPISGHTALYWYRQSLGQGLEFLIYFQGNSAPDKSGLPSDRFSAERTGGSVSTLTIQRTQQEDSAVYLCASSLGTSTNEQFFGPGTRLTVL.